This T cell receptor (beta chain) was profiled in a study of low-dose radiotherapy and immunotherapy resistance in tumors. Across the study: Intravenous cyclophosphamide at 200 mg/m2 preceded radiation and immunotherapy by one day, every two weeks.

cDNA synthesis used a TRAV/TRBV-specific primer set for both chains. It was with a constant-region primer and a V-primer adapter that TCRs were amplified over around 18 PCR cycles. In TCRdb, the reads were re-called with MiXCR into one record per CDR3 protein. The sample records about 80,000 distinct CDR3 sequences, 17% being singletons. Time point reported: after trial treatment. Treatment reported: LDRT plus nivolumab, ipilimumab, low-dose cyclophosphamide and aspirin (RACIN trial). Administered to the donors were nivolumab, ipilimumab, aspirin, low-dose cyclophosphamide and low-dose radiotherapy. With V trimmed by 2 bases and J by 3 bases, 7 bases remained unmatched. Germline CDR1 is ENHRY and CDR2 is SYGVKD. The CDR3 extends over 15 amino acids.

The chain couples TRBV10-3 to TRBJ2-7; 7 nucleotides agree with TRBD1. This clonotype originated in a male donor with prostate cancer. Here the sequenced sample was PBMCs, taken after low-dose radiotherapy plus immunotherapy. DNA for the CDR3: TGTGCCATCAGTGAGGGCACAGGGGCTAGCTACGAGCAGTACTTC. Residues: CAISEGTGASYEQYF.